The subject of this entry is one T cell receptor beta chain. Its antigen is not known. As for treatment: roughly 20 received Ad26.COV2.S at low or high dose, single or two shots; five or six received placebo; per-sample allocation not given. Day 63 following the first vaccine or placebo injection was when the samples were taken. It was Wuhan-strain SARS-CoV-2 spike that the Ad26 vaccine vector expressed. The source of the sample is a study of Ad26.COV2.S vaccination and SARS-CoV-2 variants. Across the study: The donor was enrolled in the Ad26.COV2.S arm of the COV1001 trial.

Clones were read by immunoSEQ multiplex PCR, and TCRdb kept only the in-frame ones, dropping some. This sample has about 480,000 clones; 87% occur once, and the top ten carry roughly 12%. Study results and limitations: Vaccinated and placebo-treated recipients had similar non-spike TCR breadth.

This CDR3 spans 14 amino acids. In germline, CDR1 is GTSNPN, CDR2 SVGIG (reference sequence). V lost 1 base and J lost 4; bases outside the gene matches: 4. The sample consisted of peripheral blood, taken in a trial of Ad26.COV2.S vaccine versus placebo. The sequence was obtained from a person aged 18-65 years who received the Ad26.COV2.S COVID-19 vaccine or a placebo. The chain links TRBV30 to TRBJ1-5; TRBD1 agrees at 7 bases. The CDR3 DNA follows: TGTGCCTGGAGTGCGACGACAGGGAATCAGCCCCAGCATTTT. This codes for CAWSATTGNQPQHF.